These T cell receptor beta chains were read from a single sample in a study of post-analysis software for immune sequencing data. TCRdb re-called the PCR reads through MiXCR, storing one row per CDR3 protein. The table includes over 700,000 distinct CDR3 sequences, about 27% detected once. Sequencing input: blood. All receptors derive from a girl between 5 and 17 years old with multiple sclerosis. CDR3s include the opening cysteine and the closing phenylalanine or tryptophan. The order of the fields is clone size, V gene, CDR3 length, J gene, CDR3 protein. Size tells how often a clone was seen (once, few, many) or the class of an expanded clone, and some rows leave it out.

-	TRBV20-1	16	TRBJ1-5	CSARDWGAGGDQPQHF
-	TRBV27	13	TRBJ1-2	CASSFERNYGYTF
few	TRBV15	15	TRBJ2-5	CATSRAGQGRETQYF
-	TRBV20-1	15	TRBJ2-7	CSARDWDEYSYEQYF
few	TRBV20-1	13	TRBJ2-4	CSAREGARNIQYF
-	TRBV28	12	TRBJ2-7	CASSLWGFEQYF
-	TRBV27	14	TRBJ2-7	CASSPRDSLYEQYF
-	TRBV6-2/TRBV6-3	17	TRBJ2-2	CASSHTSGRENTGELFF
-	TRBV11-2	15	-	CASNYRDRPYNEQYF
-	TRBV13	21	TRBJ2-1	CASSLAPPASGRAGLYNEQFF